Each of the 29 T cell receptor beta chains below was sequenced from the same sample in a study of CD8 T cell repertoires and HIV-1 epitope variants. Clones were read by immunoSEQ multiplex PCR, and TCRdb kept only the in-frame ones, dropping some. The sample holds 4,500 to 6,500 clones, about 63% seen once. These receptors have no known antigen. Sequences were obtained from cultured CD8+ T cells derived from PBMCs. These receptors were collected from a male donor with HIV.

CDR3 nucleotides: TGTGCCAGCAGCTTAGATGGTAGCGGGAGCTACAATGAGCAGTTCTTC. Translated: CASSLDGSGSYNEQFF. The chain carries TRBV7-2 and TRBJ2-1, with TRBD2 matching over 9 bases. Trimming at V came to 1 base and at J to 3 bases, leaving 4 bases not matched to a gene. Germline V lookup: CDR1 SGHTA, CDR2 FQGNSA. The CDR3 runs to 16 residues.

The chain's CDR3 is CASSISGGFYSNQPQHF. CDR3 nucleotide sequence: TGTGCCAGCAGCATATCGGGGGGGTTCTATAGCAATCAGCCCCAGCATTTT. This sequence joins TRBV27 and TRBJ1-5; weak D call: TRBD1 (5 bases). Trimming cost V 6 bases and J 0 bases, with 18 bases left between them. Germline assignment: CDR1 MNHEY and CDR2 SMNVEV (reference sequence). This CDR3 is built from 17 residues.

The V call is TRBV11-2, the J call TRBJ1-3; D is possibly TRBD1 (6 bases). The CDR3 spans 14 residues. CDR1 is SGHAT, CDR2 FQNNGV, per germline. Trimming left V 4 bases short and J 2 bases short, with 9 bases between. CDR3 sequence: CASSSAGAGNTIYF. For the CDR3, the DNA is TGTGCCAGCAGCTCGGCAGGGGCTGGAAACACCATATATTTT.

This chain uses TRBV6-5 with TRBJ1-2, with 9 bases fitting TRBD1. V trimming: 4 bases; J trimming: 3 bases; junction bases outside the gene matches: 6. Germline CDR1 and CDR2: MNHEY and SVGAGI. The CDR3 runs to 15 residues. The CDR3 coding sequence is TGTGCCAGCAGTTCTTCACAGGGGGCTGACTATGGCTACACCTTC. Translated: CASSSSQGADYGYTF.

The chain uses TRBV5-4 and TRBJ2-1, with D perhaps assigned TRBD1 or TRBD2 (5 bases each). The CDR3 spans 17 residues. Per the germline V gene, CDR1 is SGHNT and CDR2 is YYREEE (reference sequence). Trimming left V 4 bases short and J 5 bases short, with 22 bases between. The CDR3 reads CASSPQGGLPADNEQFF. The CDR3 region has the DNA TGTGCCAGCAGCCCCCAGGGTGGACTCCCCGCCGACAATGAGCAGTTCTTC.

The DNA of the CDR3 is TGTGCCAGCAGCTTAGGGACAGGGGGGTATAGTGAGCAGTTCTTC. Protein sequence: CASSLGTGGYSEQFF. The chain couples TRBV5-6 to TRBJ2-1, with 11 bases identical to TRBD1. V shed 2 bases, J shed 9 bases, and the junction held 7 bases outside the gene matches. Germline V gene lookup returns CDR1 SGHDT and CDR2 YYEEEE. The CDR3 is 15 amino acids.

This chain links TRBV9 with TRBJ2-5; 9 bases agree with TRBD1. The CDR3 spans 14 residues. V shed 7 bases and J 5 bases; nucleotides not matched to a gene: 9. Germline V CDR1 and CDR2: SGDLS, YYNGEE. CDR3 coding DNA: TGTGCCAGCGGTTCGGGGACAGGGTTCGAGACCCAGTACTTC. Translated, it gives CASGSGTGFETQYF.

CDR3 sequence reads: CASSIDSARYNEQYF. The CDR3 region has the DNA TGTGCCAGTAGTATAGATAGTGCCAGATACAACGAGCAGTACTTC. The chain is built from TRBV19 and TRBJ2-7, with D unclear. Germline CDR1 LNHDA, CDR2 SQIVND (reference sequence). The CDR3 length is 15 residues. The ends were cut back, 0 bases at V and 5 bases at J, with 14 bases in the middle.

This sequence joins TRBV28 and TRBJ1-1, with unresolved D. V was shortened by 6 bases and J by 0 bases, with 8 bases between the two germline ends. Germline loops: CDR1 MDHEN, CDR2 SYDVKM. This CDR3 contains 13 residues. The chain's CDR3 is CASSTRLNTEAFF. The CDR3 DNA reads as TGTGCCAGCAGCACCAGACTGAACACTGAAGCTTTCTTT.

The CDR3 DNA reads TGTGCCAGCAGCCTGAAAGCGGGAGGGGGAGATACGCAGTATTTT. Encoded protein: CASSLKAGGGDTQYF. The V and J genes are TRBV4-2 and TRBJ2-3; 10 nucleotides match TRBD2. Trimming cost V 4 bases and J 5 bases; bases outside gene matches: 6. This CDR3 is 15 amino acids long. Per germline, CDR1 LGHNA and CDR2 YNFKEQ.

J is TRBJ2-5 and V is TRBV6-4; a weak D match, TRBD2 (5 bases). Trimming pared 7 bases from V and 11 bases from J, leaving 17 bases between. The CDR3 is 12 residues long. Germline CDR1 is MRHNA and CDR2 is SNTAGT. CDR3 in amino acids: CASTPYPWEQYF. The CDR3 bases are TGTGCCAGCACCCCTTACCCCTGGGAGCAGTACTTC.

The chain has TRBV15 and TRBJ2-2; D may be TRBD1 (6 bases). Trimming stripped 1 base from V and 4 bases from J, with 10 bases between. CDR1 is LNHNV, CDR2 YYDKDF, per germline (reference sequence). This CDR3 spans 15 amino acids. The CDR3 DNA follows: TGTGCCACCAGCAGAGGGGGGCTGCGCACCGGGGAGCTGTTTTTT. Translated, it gives CATSRGGLRTGELFF.

The chain carries TRBV11-2 and TRBJ2-2; D uncertain. The germline gives CDR1 SGHAT, CDR2 FQNNGV. There are 14 residues in the CDR3. Trimming left V 5 bases short and J 0 bases short, with 7 bases between. The CDR3 DNA sequence: TGTGCCAGCAGCGTAACAGCGAACACCGGGGAGCTGTTTTTT. It is translated as CASSVTANTGELFF.

The chain links TRBV9 to TRBJ1-2; 7 bases agree with TRBD1. CDR3 length: 14 residues. The ends lost 3 bases at V and 7 bases at J; junction bases unmatched: 9. The germline V gene has CDR1 SGDLS and CDR2 YYNGEE. The CDR3 nucleotides are TGTGCCAGCAGCGGACCGAGGGCAGGGGGTGGCTACACCTTC. This codes for CASSGPRAGGGYTF.

This chain uses TRBV19 with TRBJ1-1; TRBD1 agrees at 12 bases. This CDR3 spans 15 amino acids. Germline V lookup: CDR1 LNHDA, CDR2 SQIVND (reference sequence). Trimming cost V 5 bases and J 7 bases; bases outside gene matches: 8. The CDR3 nucleotides are TGTGCCAGTAGTGCCCCGGGACAGGGGGCCGATGAAGCTTTCTTT. It is translated as CASSAPGQGADEAFF.

This chain uses TRBV7-9 with TRBJ2-7; weak D call: TRBD2 (7 bases). The CDR3 length is 17 residues. V was cut by 5 bases and J by 2 bases, with 22 bases left in between. The germline CDR1 and CDR2 sequences are SEHNR and FQNEAQ (reference sequence). The CDR3 region has the DNA TGTGCCAGCAGCCCAAGGGGGGCGGGAGAGGAAGCCTACGAGCAGTACTTC. This encodes CASSPRGAGEEAYEQYF.

CDR3 nucleotide sequence: TGTGCCAGCAGCGTTGGACTAGCGGGCCCGGACGAGCAGTACTTC. It yields the protein CASSVGLAGPDEQYF. The genes are TRBV9 and TRBJ2-7, with 11 bases fitting TRBD2. The length of the CDR3 is 15 residues. The germline V gene encodes CDR1 SGDLS and CDR2 YYNGEE. Trimming removed 2 bases from V and 5 bases from J; junction bases left unmatched: 6.

This clone was observed a single time. The rearrangement uses TRBV19 and TRBJ1-1; 8 bases match TRBD1. Germline V lookup: CDR1 LNHDA, CDR2 SQIVND (reference sequence). This CDR3 is built from 16 residues. The V and J ends lost 3 bases and 0 bases, in that order; junction bases with no gene match: 6. In DNA form, the CDR3 reads TGTGCCAGTAGTATCAGGGGGCCGGACTTGAACACTGAAGCTTTCTTT. This gives the protein CASSIRGPDLNTEAFF.

This chain connects TRBV5-4 to TRBJ2-7; no firm D call. CDR1 is SGHNT, CDR2 YYREEE, per germline (reference sequence). The CDR3 is 11 residues long. Trimming left V 1 base short and J 5 bases short, with 4 bases between. The CDR3 is CASSLSHEQYF. CDR3 coding DNA: TGTGCCAGCAGCTTGTCCCACGAGCAGTACTTC.

The CDR3 sequence: CASSLQGGETQYF. The CDR3 DNA reads as TGTGCCAGCAGTTTACAGGGAGGAGAGACCCAGTACTTC. V is TRBV5-4 and J is TRBJ2-5; D tentatively reads TRBD1 or TRBD2 (6 bases each). Trimming stripped 5 bases from V and 4 bases from J, with 12 bases between. The germline gives CDR1 SGHNT, CDR2 YYREEE (reference sequence). This CDR3 region has 13 residues.

CDR3 sequence (DNA): TGTGCCAGCAGTTTACTGCCCAGGTACGAGCAGTACTTC. Translated, it gives CASSLLPRYEQYF. This chain links TRBV28 with TRBJ2-7, with D hard to call. Trimming left V 2 bases short and J 4 bases short, with 9 bases between. Germline V gene sequence: CDR1 MDHEN, CDR2 SYDVKM. CDR3 size: 13 residues.

This sequence joins TRBV5-1 and TRBJ2-1, with D maybe TRBD1 (5 bases). Looked up from germline, CDR1 is SGHRS and CDR2 is YFSETQ. The CDR3 is 18 residues long. Trimming stripped 2 bases from V and 4 bases from J, with 22 bases between. The CDR3 region has the DNA TGCGCCAGCAGCTTAAGGGTCCCGGGCAGGGATCGTTACAATGAGCAGTTCTTC. Protein product: CASSLRVPGRDRYNEQFF. The entire variable domain, with the rest obtained from reference TRBV5-1 and TRBJ2-1, is as follows: KAGVTQTPRYLIKTRGQQVTLSCSPISGHRSVSWYQQTPGQGLQFLFEYFSETQRNKGNFPGRFSGRQFSNSRSEMNVSTLELGDSALYLCASSLRVPGRDRYNEQFFGPGTRLTVL.

The chain carries TRBV28 and TRBJ1-5; D unresolved. This CDR3 region has 15 residues. Germline V gene sequence: CDR1 MDHEN, CDR2 SYDVKM. The V and J ends lost 3 bases and 0 bases respectively, with 9 bases between them. The chain's CDR3 is CASSFLELSNQPQHF. The CDR3 DNA follows: TGTGCCAGCAGTTTCCTTGAGCTTAGCAATCAGCCCCAGCATTTT.

In this sample, this clone turned up once. CDR3 sequence (DNA): TGTGCCAGCAGCCCCTGGACTAGCGGGGGCCGGGAGCAGTTCTTC. Residues: CASSPWTSGGREQFF. V gene TRBV9 combines with J gene TRBJ2-1; 13 bases are a match to TRBD2. V shed 4 bases, J shed 10 bases, and the junction held 8 bases outside the gene matches. The CDR3 runs 15 residues. From germline, CDR1 is SGDLS and CDR2 YYNGEE.

Remarks on this clone: The DNA is omitted, as the CDR3 cannot be located on it reliably, and the CDR3 follows TCRdb's listing. The chain carries TRBV2 and TRBJ2-1; the D call in the table, TRBD1, was not verified against the DNA. Germline CDR1 is SNHLY and CDR2 is FYNNEI. The CDR3 extends over 15 residues, inclusive of both ends. The CDR3: CASSTGQYFGNEQFF.

V usage is TRBV25-1 and J usage is TRBJ2-1; no definite D call. The V gene's germline CDR1 is MGHDK and CDR2 SYGVNS. This CDR3 has 11 amino acids. V lost 5 bases, J lost 9 bases, and 8 bases lay in between. The CDR3 loop reads CASSRLGEQFF. CDR3 nucleotides: TGTGCCAGCAGTCGGCTCGGTGAGCAGTTCTTC.

This clone has just a few counts. The rearrangement joins TRBV19 to TRBJ1-4; 7 bases line up with TRBD1. The CDR3 is made up of 14 amino acids. CDR1 is LNHDA and CDR2 is SQIVND in the germline V gene (reference sequence). After removal of 6 bases from V and 7 bases from J, the junction contained 8 bases not matched to a gene. CDR3 residues: CASSPERGREKLFF. The CDR3 bases are TGTGCCAGTAGCCCCGAAAGGGGGCGTGAAAAACTGTTTTTT. Drawing the rest from reference TRBV19 and TRBJ1-4, the complete variable domain is DGGITQSPKYLFRKEGQNVTLSCEQNLNHDAMYWYRQDPGQGLRLIYYSQIVNDFQKGDIAEGYSVSREKKESFPLTVTSAQKNPTAFYLCASSPERGREKLFFGSGTQLSVL.

V usage is TRBV7-8 and J usage is TRBJ2-7; TRBD1 aligns across 9 bases. Unmatched junction bases numbered 1, after V lost 0 bases and J lost 1 base. CDR1 and CDR2 from the germline V gene are SGHVS and FQNEAQ. The CDR3 runs to 15 residues. The CDR3 region is CASSLAGTGSYEQYF. The DNA of the CDR3 is TGTGCCAGCAGCTTAGCTGGGACAGGGTCCTACGAGCAGTACTTC.

This clone has only a few counts. The chain is built from TRBV28 and TRBJ1-2; D not certain. The CDR3 is made up of 11 amino acids. Germline values: CDR1 MDHEN, CDR2 SYDVKM. Between the trimmed V and J ends, which lost 5 bases and 8 bases, there was a span of 9 bases. The chain's CDR3 is CASSLPGGYTF. The CDR3 nucleotides read TGTGCCAGCAGTCTGCCGGGAGGCTACACCTTC.